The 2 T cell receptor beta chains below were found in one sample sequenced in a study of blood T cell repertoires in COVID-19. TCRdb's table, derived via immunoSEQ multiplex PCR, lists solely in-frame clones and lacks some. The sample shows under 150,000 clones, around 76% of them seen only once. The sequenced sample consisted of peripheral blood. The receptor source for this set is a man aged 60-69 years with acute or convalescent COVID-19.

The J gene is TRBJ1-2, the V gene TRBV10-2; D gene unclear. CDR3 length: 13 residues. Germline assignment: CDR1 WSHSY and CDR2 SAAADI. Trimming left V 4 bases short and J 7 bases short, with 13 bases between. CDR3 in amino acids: CASSGVFPGGYTF. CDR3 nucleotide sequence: TGCGCCAGCAGTGGCGTATTTCCAGGTGGCTACACCTTC.

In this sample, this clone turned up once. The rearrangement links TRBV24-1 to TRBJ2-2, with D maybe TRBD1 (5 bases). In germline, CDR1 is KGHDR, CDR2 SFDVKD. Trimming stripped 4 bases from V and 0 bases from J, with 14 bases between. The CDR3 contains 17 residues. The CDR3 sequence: CATSEQPQATNTGELFF. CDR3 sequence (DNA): TGTGCCACCAGTGAACAACCACAGGCCACGAACACCGGGGAGCTGTTTTTT.